These T cell receptor beta chains were read from a single sample in a study of blood T cell repertoires in COVID-19. Profiled with immunoSEQ multiplex PCR; TCRdb holds only in-frame clones, not every one. The data contain 70,000 to 100,000 clones, approximately 80% of them singletons. Sequencing input: peripheral blood. The receptor source for this set is a woman older than 75 with acute or convalescent COVID-19. Both conserved end residues are part of each CDR3. The order of the fields is J gene, V gene, CDR3 protein.

j_call: TRBJ2-5
v_call: TRBV10-3
cdr3_aa: CAISEPARTGSLETQYF

j_call: TRBJ2-1
v_call: TRBV29-1
cdr3_aa: CSVGRGGNEQFF

j_call: TRBJ2-5
v_call: TRBV5-4
cdr3_aa: CASSFRGGSQETQYF

j_call: TRBJ2-7
v_call: TRBV6-6
cdr3_aa: CASSRITSGGEDEQYF

j_call: TRBJ2-7
v_call: TRBV19
cdr3_aa: CASSGQYSYEQYF

j_call: TRBJ1-5
v_call: TRBV28
cdr3_aa: CASSRDSNQPQHF

j_call: TRBJ2-1
v_call: TRBV6-5
cdr3_aa: CASRPVEDYNEQFF

j_call: TRBJ2-5
v_call: TRBV5-1
cdr3_aa: CASSSEAAGGLWKETQYF

j_call: TRBJ2-2
v_call: TRBV11-3
cdr3_aa: CASSLVAGGGGELFF

j_call: TRBJ2-7
v_call: TRBV7-2
cdr3_aa: CASSLAASGGLLPYEQYF

j_call: TRBJ1-1
v_call: TRBV6-1
cdr3_aa: CASSPGSLILEAFF

j_call: TRBJ1-5
v_call: TRBV6-5
cdr3_aa: CASCRSFNQPQHF

j_call: TRBJ1-5
v_call: TRBV9
cdr3_aa: CASGLTGGHQPQHF

j_call: TRBJ1-2
v_call: TRBV27
cdr3_aa: CASRVTGVNYGYTF

j_call: TRBJ1-3
v_call: TRBV4-1
cdr3_aa: CASSHPFSPGNTIYF

j_call: TRBJ2-2
v_call: TRBV6-1
cdr3_aa: CASSEPEFRGTGELFF

j_call: TRBJ1-6
v_call: TRBV6-1
cdr3_aa: CASSELPDSPLHF

j_call: TRBJ1-3
v_call: TRBV30
cdr3_aa: CAWRPTGEAGNTIYF

j_call: TRBJ1-2
v_call: TRBV7-9
cdr3_aa: CASSPRGDFYGYTF

j_call: TRBJ2-7
v_call: TRBV24-1
cdr3_aa: CATSEPGQVSGQYF

j_call: TRBJ1-1
v_call: TRBV11-2
cdr3_aa: CASSLWTANTEAFF

j_call: TRBJ2-1
v_call: TRBV10-1
cdr3_aa: CASSERGSSYNEQFF

j_call: TRBJ2-5
v_call: TRBV6-5
cdr3_aa: CASTLDRGKQETQYF

j_call: TRBJ2-2
v_call: TRBV9
cdr3_aa: CASSVEGGILVGELFF

j_call: TRBJ1-2
v_call: TRBV28
cdr3_aa: CASSARDRFYGYTF

j_call: TRBJ2-7
v_call: TRBV5-4
cdr3_aa: CASSRGGGGRYEQYF

j_call: TRBJ1-3
v_call: TRBV6-2/TRBV6-3
cdr3_aa: CASSYGRVSGNTIYF

j_call: TRBJ1-4
v_call: TRBV6-1
cdr3_aa: CASSEDGDRVYGGEKLFF

j_call: TRBJ2-7
v_call: TRBV19
cdr3_aa: CASSTAGGVRYEQYF

j_call: TRBJ2-3
v_call: TRBV7-2
cdr3_aa: CASSHPGNTQYF

j_call: TRBJ2-1
v_call: TRBV27
cdr3_aa: CANSFGLAGYSSYNEQFF

j_call: TRBJ2-1
v_call: TRBV24-1
cdr3_aa: CATSDSGQGDDEQFF

j_call: TRBJ1-2
v_call: TRBV19
cdr3_aa: CASSTSTAFSINYGYTF

j_call: TRBJ2-1
v_call: TRBV19
cdr3_aa: CASSPSYDSGVNEQFF

j_call: TRBJ1-2
v_call: TRBV2
cdr3_aa: CASSLWGGVYGYTF

j_call: TRBJ1-1
v_call: TRBV12-3/TRBV12-4
cdr3_aa: CASSLGQGLRAFF

j_call: TRBJ2-5
v_call: TRBV30
cdr3_aa: CAWSPTRGPGETQYF

j_call: TRBJ1-6
v_call: TRBV19
cdr3_aa: CASRSQGYNSPLHF

j_call: TRBJ2-3
v_call: TRBV5-4
cdr3_aa: CASSFPRQGAGDTQYF

j_call: TRBJ1-2
v_call: TRBV7-8
cdr3_aa: CASSPSGGPYGYTF